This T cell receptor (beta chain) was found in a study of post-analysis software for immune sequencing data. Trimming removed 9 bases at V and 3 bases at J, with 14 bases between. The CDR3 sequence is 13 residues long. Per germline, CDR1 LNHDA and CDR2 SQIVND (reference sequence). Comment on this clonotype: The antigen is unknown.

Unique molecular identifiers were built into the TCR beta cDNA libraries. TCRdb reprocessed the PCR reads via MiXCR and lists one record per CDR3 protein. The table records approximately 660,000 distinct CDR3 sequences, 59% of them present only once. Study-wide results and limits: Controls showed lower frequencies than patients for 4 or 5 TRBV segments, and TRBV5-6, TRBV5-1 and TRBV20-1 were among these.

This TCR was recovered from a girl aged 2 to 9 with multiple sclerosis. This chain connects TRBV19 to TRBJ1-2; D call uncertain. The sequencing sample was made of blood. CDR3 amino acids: CASSDRFDYGYTF. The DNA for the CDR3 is TGTGCCAGCTCCGACCGGTTCGACTATGGCTACACCTTC.